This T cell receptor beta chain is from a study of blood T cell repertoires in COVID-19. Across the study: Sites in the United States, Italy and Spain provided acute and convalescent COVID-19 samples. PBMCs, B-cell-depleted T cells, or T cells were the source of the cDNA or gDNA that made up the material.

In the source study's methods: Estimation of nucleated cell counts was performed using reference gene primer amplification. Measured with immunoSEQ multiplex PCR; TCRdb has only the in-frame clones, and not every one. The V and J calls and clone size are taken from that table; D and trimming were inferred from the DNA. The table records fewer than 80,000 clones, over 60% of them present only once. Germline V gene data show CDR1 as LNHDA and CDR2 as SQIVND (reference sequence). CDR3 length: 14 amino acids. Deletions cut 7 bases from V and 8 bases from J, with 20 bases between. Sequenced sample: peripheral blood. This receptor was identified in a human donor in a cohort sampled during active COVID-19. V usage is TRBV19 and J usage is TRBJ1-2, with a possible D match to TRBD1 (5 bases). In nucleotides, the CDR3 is TGTGCCAGTACCCAAGGCCCAGGGACTCGGGGCTACACCTTC. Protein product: CASTQGPGTRGYTF.